This T cell receptor beta chain was sequenced for a study of human T cells and chemical hapten exposure. This clonotype was observed a handful of times. Library preparation tagged each individual cDNA molecule with a unique molecular identifier. A single record per CDR3 protein comes from TCRdb applying MiXCR to the RACE reads. The sample lists some 340,000 distinct CDR3 sequences, under 8% occurring once. CDR1 is ENHRY and CDR2 is SYGVKD in the germline V gene. V was shortened by 0 bases and J by 0 bases, with 2 bases between the two germline ends. The CDR3 spans 14 residues. As to time point: patch test 1, 2 weeks after DPC sensitization. Regarding treatment: therapeutic diphenylcyclopropenone sensitization with weekly scalp DPC.

Here the sequenced sample was whole blood, taken in connection with sensitization to the hapten diphenylcyclopropenone (DPC). The rearrangement joins TRBV10-3 to TRBJ2-2; D not resolved. The sequence was collected from a woman between 18 and 29 years old with alopecia areata. Some clones in this sample may be carry-over from other donors' samples. The CDR3 protein is CAISESPNTGELFF. The DNA for the CDR3 is TGTGCCATCAGTGAGTCTCCGAACACCGGGGAGCTGTTTTTT.